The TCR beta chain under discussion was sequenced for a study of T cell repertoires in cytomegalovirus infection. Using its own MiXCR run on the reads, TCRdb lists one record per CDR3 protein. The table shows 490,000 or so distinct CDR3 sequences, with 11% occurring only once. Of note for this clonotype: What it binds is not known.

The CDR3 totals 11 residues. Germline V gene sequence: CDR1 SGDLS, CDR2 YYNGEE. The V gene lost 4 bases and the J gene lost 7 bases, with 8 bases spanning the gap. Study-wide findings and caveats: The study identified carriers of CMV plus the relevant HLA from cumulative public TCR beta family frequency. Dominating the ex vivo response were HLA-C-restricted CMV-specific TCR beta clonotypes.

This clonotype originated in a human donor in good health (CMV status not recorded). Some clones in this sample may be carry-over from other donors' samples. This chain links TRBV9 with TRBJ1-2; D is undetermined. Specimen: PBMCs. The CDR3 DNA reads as TGTGCCAGCAGCTCCCGGGGTGGCTACACCTTC. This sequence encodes CASSSRGGYTF. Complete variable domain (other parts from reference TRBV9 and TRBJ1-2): DSGVTQTPKHLITATGQRVTLRCSPRSGDLSVYWYQQSLDQGLQFLIQYYNGEERAKGNILERFSAQQFPDLHSELNLSSLELGDSALYFCASSSRGGYTFGSGTRLTVV.